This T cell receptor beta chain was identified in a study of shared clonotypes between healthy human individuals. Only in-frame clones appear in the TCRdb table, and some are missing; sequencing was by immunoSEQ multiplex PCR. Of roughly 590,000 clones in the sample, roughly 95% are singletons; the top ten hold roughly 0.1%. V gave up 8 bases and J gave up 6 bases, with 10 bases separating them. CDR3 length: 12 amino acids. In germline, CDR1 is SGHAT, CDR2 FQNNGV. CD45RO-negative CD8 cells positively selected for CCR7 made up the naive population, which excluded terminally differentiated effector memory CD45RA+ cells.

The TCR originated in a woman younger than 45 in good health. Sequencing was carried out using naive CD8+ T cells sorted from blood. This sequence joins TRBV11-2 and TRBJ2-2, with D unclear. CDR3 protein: CASPAGAGELFF. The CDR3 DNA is TGTGCCAGCCCCGCTGGGGCCGGGGAGCTGTTTTTT.